Given below is one TCR beta chain in context. No antigen is known for it. Produced via immunoSEQ multiplex PCR; TCRdb's table is partial and in-frame only. This table has more than 95,000 clones, approximately 88% appearing once. This specimen belongs to a study of T cell responses to AZD1222 COVID-19 vaccine. Germline V gene data show CDR1 as SGHRS and CDR2 as YFSETQ. This CDR3 spans 14 amino acids. V was clipped by 4 bases and J by 4 bases; unmatched bases: 8. Notes on the study in general: Repertoire collection took place solely once the T cell response had peaked. Females outnumbered males among donors, who were mostly white British; clonal diversity was possibly underestimated.

This chain links TRBV5-1 with TRBJ2-7; TRBD2 aligns across 7 bases. The sequence was collected from an adult in good health. Source: peripheral blood, taken on day 0 of AZD1222 vaccination. The CDR3 sequence is CASSLSGSVYEQYF. In nucleotides, the CDR3 is TGCGCCAGCAGCCTTAGCGGGTCGGTATACGAGCAGTACTTC.